A single sample gave rise to the 18 T cell receptor beta chains below, sequenced in a study of blood T cell repertoires in COVID-19 (dated by TCRdb to 2018 to 2020). The method was the immunoSEQ multiplex PCR assay. This is the immuneACCESS table as TCRdb keeps it, with only in-frame sequences that have V and J called. A part of the clones is gone; compared with another copy, unresolved V genes explain less than half, and the rest is unexplained. For this sample the table gives some 300,000 clones, of which roughly 91% were detected only once. Together, the top ten hold 2.9% of the sample. Specimen: PBMCs or T cells enriched from blood (not recorded which). Every receptor here comes from a woman in her forties or fifties who had been exposed to COVID-19.

In nucleotides, the CDR3 is TGTGCCAGCAGCCAATCGACAGGGAGCGACACTGAAGCTTTCTTT. Translation: CASSQSTGSDTEAFF. The V gene is TRBV4-2, the J gene TRBJ1-1; TRBD1 agrees at 7 bases. V lost 2 bases to trimming and J lost 3 bases; unmatched junction nucleotides: 6. This CDR3 is built from 15 residues. Germline CDR1 and CDR2: LGHNA and YNFKEQ.

V and J are TRBV11-2 and TRBJ1-2; tentatively, D is TRBD1 (6 bases). Germline loops: CDR1 SGHAT, CDR2 FQNNGV. This CDR3 is 14 amino acids long. Trimming took off 1 base at V and 4 bases at J, with 10 bases between the two ends. The CDR3 nucleotides read TGTGCCAGCAGCTTAGTCCAGGGGAGCTATGGCTACACCTTC. Translated, it gives CASSLVQGSYGYTF.

The rearrangement joins TRBV6-1 to TRBJ1-2, with D perhaps TRBD1 (5 bases). The germline CDR1 and CDR2 sequences are MNHNS and SASEGT. V was trimmed by 2 bases and J by 7 bases, leaving 8 bases between them. This CDR3 region has 12 residues. CDR3 loop: CASSETGFGYTF. The CDR3, as DNA: TGTGCCAGCAGTGAAACAGGTTTTGGCTACACCTTC.

The gene calls are TRBV5-5 and TRBJ1-6, with 7 bases that match TRBD1. From germline, CDR1 is SGHKS and CDR2 YYEKEE (reference sequence). Trimming cost V 0 bases and J 10 bases; bases outside gene matches: 13. The CDR3 is 17 amino acids. CDR3 region: CASSLGGRDSTISPLHF. CDR3 DNA sequence: TGTGCCAGCAGCTTGGGCGGCCGGGACAGTACAATCTCACCCCTCCACTTT.

The chain recombines TRBV12-5 with TRBJ2-3; D possibly corresponds to TRBD2 (5 bases). Trimming removed 4 bases from V and 7 bases from J, with 9 bases in between. CDR3 length: 12 residues. Per germline, CDR1 LGHNT and CDR2 FRNRAP. CDR3: CASGSPGNTQYF. CDR3 sequence (DNA): TGTGCTAGTGGTTCCCCGGGGAATACGCAGTATTTT.

Of note for this clone: In the same sample, other DNA sequences code for this CDR3. This chain joins TRBV5-1 and TRBJ1-1; 7 bases map to TRBD1. This CDR3 comprises 14 residues. Trimming took 0 bases from V and 5 from J; bases not matched to a gene: 4. Germline V gene data show CDR1 as SGHRS and CDR2 as YFSETQ. CDR3 residues: CASSLGQGVTEAFF. Written as DNA, the CDR3 is TGCGCCAGCAGCTTGGGCCAGGGGGTAACTGAAGCTTTCTTT.

The rearrangement uses TRBV19 and TRBJ1-1; 7 bases align to TRBD1. The trim removed 3 bases at V and 5 bases at J, leaving 9 bases unmatched. The V gene's germline CDR1 is LNHDA and CDR2 SQIVND (reference sequence). The CDR3 runs to 15 residues. CDR3 amino acids: CASSIGVPGGTEAFF. The DNA for the CDR3 is TGTGCCAGTAGTATTGGGGTGCCAGGGGGGACTGAAGCTTTCTTT.

The chain recombines TRBV2 with TRBJ2-7; TRBD1 is a possible D gene (9 bases). The CDR3 runs 17 residues. Germline-derived CDR1 and CDR2 are SNHLY and FYNNEI. V was trimmed by 5 bases and J by 11 bases, leaving 31 bases between them. The CDR3 loop is CASSIYRDRDDPGLEYF. CDR3 sequence (DNA): TGTGCCAGCAGTATATACCGGGACAGGGATGATCCGGGACTAGAGTACTTC. Using reference TRBV2 and TRBJ2-7 for the parts outside the CDR3, the full variable domain is EPEVTQTPSHQVTQMGQEVILRCVPISNHLYFYWYRQILGQKVEFLVSFYNNEISEKSEIFDDQFSVERPDGSNFTLKIRSTKLEDSAMYFCASSIYRDRDDPGLEYFGPGTRLTVT.

The chain is built from TRBV5-1 and TRBJ1-3; TRBD1 agrees at 8 bases. There are 17 residues in the CDR3. The V segment lost 5 bases and the J segment 1 base; nucleotides outside the gene matches: 11. Germline lookup yields CDR1 SGHRS and CDR2 YFSETQ. The CDR3 loop is CASSPAGGASSGNTIYF. The CDR3 bases are TGCGCCAGCAGTCCGGCAGGGGGCGCTTCTTCTGGAAACACCATATATTTT. Full variable domain (outside the CDR3, taken from reference TRBV5-1 and TRBJ1-3): KAGVTQTPRYLIKTRGQQVTLSCSPISGHRSVSWYQQTPGQGLQFLFEYFSETQRNKGNFPGRFSGRQFSNSRSEMNVSTLELGDSALYLCASSPAGGASSGNTIYFGEGSWLTVV.

CDR3 nucleotides: TGTGCCAGCAGCCAATTAGGGGGACAGGGGTTCTATGGCTACACCTTC. It yields the protein CASSQLGGQGFYGYTF. The J gene is TRBJ1-2, the V gene TRBV3-1 (or the pseudogene TRBV3-2); the match to TRBD1 covers 10 bases. Germline CDR1 LGHDT, CDR2 YNNKEL (reference sequence). The V gene end was trimmed by 2 bases and the J gene end by 4 bases; junction bases not matched to a gene: 7. The CDR3 extends over 16 amino acids.

The chain has TRBV7-9 and TRBJ2-3; no clear D. The CDR3 has 15 amino acids. Trimming took off 5 bases at V and 3 bases at J, with 15 bases between the two ends. Germline V gene data show CDR1 as SEHNR and CDR2 as FQNEAQ (reference sequence). The CDR3, as DNA: TGTGCCAGCAGCCAACAGACCGGATGGACAGATACGCAGTATTTT. This codes for CASSQQTGWTDTQYF.

J is TRBJ1-6 and V is TRBV6-5, with D unclear. The CDR3 covers 16 residues. V was clipped by 0 bases and J by 0 bases, with 6 bases between them. Per the germline V gene, CDR1 is MNHEY and CDR2 is SVGAGI. The CDR3, as DNA: TGTGCCAGCAGTTACTCGTTGAGCTCCTATAATTCACCCCTCCACTTT. Amino acids: CASSYSLSSYNSPLHF.

The gene calls are TRBV7-9 and TRBJ2-3, with TRBD2 matching 11 bases. The CDR3 length is 17 residues. The germline V gene encodes CDR1 SEHNR and CDR2 FQNEAQ (reference sequence). V lost 1 base and J lost 2; bases outside the gene matches: 5. DNA of the CDR3: TGTGCCAGCAGCTTAGTTAGCGGGGGGGTCCACACAGATACGCAGTATTTT. Protein: CASSLVSGGVHTDTQYF.

This rearrangement joins TRBV28 to TRBJ2-2; TRBD2 matches 9 bases. The J segment lost 2 bases and the V segment lost 8 bases, leaving 3 bases of the junction unmatched. The CDR3 is made up of 14 amino acids. The germline gives CDR1 MDHEN, CDR2 SYDVKM. The CDR3 is CASGSGGNTGELFF. The DNA of the CDR3 is TGTGCCAGCGGTAGCGGGGGAAACACCGGGGAGCTGTTTTTT.

Turning to this clone: Other DNA sequences in the sample encode the same CDR3. This rearrangement joins TRBV5-4 to TRBJ2-1; D is perhaps TRBD2 (5 bases). The V gene's germline CDR1 is SGHNT and CDR2 YYREEE (reference sequence). The V end was cut by 0 bases, the J end by 0 bases, with 10 bases between. The CDR3 loop spans 16 amino acids. CDR3 sequence reads: CASSLGSGSSYNEQFF. CDR3 coding DNA: TGTGCCAGCAGCTTGGGGAGCGGTAGCTCCTACAATGAGCAGTTCTTC.

The rearrangement joins TRBV30 to TRBJ1-2; no reliable D call. CDR1 and CDR2 from the germline V gene are GTSNPN and SVGIG (reference sequence). The CDR3 runs 13 residues. The V and J ends lost 3 bases and 7 bases respectively, with 15 bases between them. CDR3 loop: CAWRSWAAGGYTF. Written as DNA, the CDR3 is TGTGCCTGGAGGAGTTGGGCAGCCGGTGGCTACACCTTC.

The J gene is TRBJ1-1, the V gene TRBV30, with 8 bases matching TRBD1. V trimming: 1 base; J trimming: 7 bases; junction bases outside the gene matches: 20. Germline V gene data show CDR1 as GTSNPN and CDR2 as SVGIG (reference sequence). The CDR3 is 18 amino acids. The CDR3 sequence: CAWSGGHSDRGIFGEAFF. DNA for the CDR3: TGTGCCTGGAGTGGTGGCCACTCCGACAGGGGAATTTTTGGTGAAGCTTTCTTT.

CDR3: CASSSRTYSNQPQHF. The CDR3 nucleotides read TGTGCCAGCAGTTCCCGGACTTATAGCAATCAGCCCCAGCATTTT. The chain couples TRBV6-5 to TRBJ1-5, with D hard to call. The CDR3 has 15 amino acids. From germline, CDR1 is MNHEY and CDR2 SVGAGI. The V end lost 4 bases, the J end lost 0 bases, and 10 bases lay between the germline ends.